Listed here are 15 T cell receptor beta chains from one sample, sequenced in a study of T cell changes during pregnancy in multiple sclerosis. Libraries were prepared by immunoSEQ multiplex PCR; TCRdb keeps only in-frame clonotypes and omits some of them. The sample has 20,000 to 25,000 clones, roughly 90% seen once. The source was CD4+ T cells from peripheral blood mononuclear cells, collected in the first trimester of pregnancy. The receptors originated from a female donor in good health, enrolled as a control in a pregnancy study.

This sequence joins TRBV2 and TRBJ2-1, with TRBD1 as a possible D gene (6 bases). In germline, CDR1 is SNHLY, CDR2 FYNNEI. The CDR3 sequence is 15 residues long. With 8 bases removed from V and 2 bases from J, the gap between germline ends came to 16 bases. CDR3 nucleotides: TGTGCCAGCGGCTCGGGGACATTTACCTACAATGAGCAGTTCTTC. This translates into CASGSGTFTYNEQFF.

This clone was picked up one time. The chain couples TRBV27 to TRBJ2-3; the match to TRBD2 covers 7 bases. Germline trimming cut 0 bases from V and 4 bases from J; bases unmatched to any gene: 4. CDR1 is MNHEY and CDR2 is SMNVEV in the germline V gene (reference sequence). This CDR3 is built from 15 residues. CDR3 DNA sequence: TGTGCCAGCAGTTTATCAAGCGGGGCTGCAGATACGCAGTATTTT. Its translation is CASSLSSGAADTQYF.

The gene calls are TRBV28 and TRBJ2-7, with 8 bases lining up with TRBD2. The junction had 7 bases not matched to a gene; V was cut back by 2 bases and J by 4 bases. CDR1 and CDR2 (germline): MDHEN, SYDVKM. CDR3 length: 15 amino acids. CDR3 coding DNA: TGTGCCAGCAGTTTACCAGCGGGGGTGAGGTACGAGCAGTACTTC. This gives the protein CASSLPAGVRYEQYF.

This sequence joins TRBV14 and TRBJ2-3; 10 positions agree with TRBD2. This CDR3 contains 15 residues. Germline loops: CDR1 SGHDN, CDR2 FVKESK. V lost 4 bases to trimming and J lost 8 bases; unmatched junction nucleotides: 9. As DNA, the CDR3 is TGTGCCAGCAGCCTCACTAGCGGGACTAGGGGTACGCAGTATTTT. Its protein product is CASSLTSGTRGTQYF.

This chain joins TRBV19 and TRBJ1-2; TRBD1 matches at 8 bases. CDR1 and CDR2 from the germline V gene are LNHDA and SQIVND (reference sequence). The CDR3 is 16 residues long. The V gene end was trimmed by 7 bases and the J gene end by 5 bases; junction bases not matched to a gene: 15. The CDR3 reads CASTHGTGSFNYGYTF. The CDR3, as DNA: TGTGCCAGTACCCACGGGACAGGATCGTTCAATTATGGCTACACCTTC.

The chain recombines TRBV10-3 with TRBJ2-3; 8 positions agree with TRBD1. The V gene's germline CDR1 is ENHRY and CDR2 SYGVKD. The CDR3 extends over 14 amino acids. With V trimmed by 4 bases and J by 6 bases, 6 bases remained unmatched. The CDR3 protein is CAISAGGSPDTQYF. CDR3 nucleotide sequence: TGTGCCATCAGTGCAGGGGGCAGTCCGGATACGCAGTATTTT.

The V and J genes are TRBV5-5 and TRBJ2-3; the D gene is possibly TRBD2 (5 bases). CDR3 length: 14 residues. Trimming took 0 bases from V and 4 from J, leaving 9 bases between them. The V gene's germline CDR1 is SGHKS and CDR2 YYEKEE (reference sequence). Here the CDR3 DNA reads TGTGCCAGCAGCTTGGACGGGGTGCCAGATACGCAGTATTTT. Protein product: CASSLDGVPDTQYF.

The chain carries TRBV2 and TRBJ2-5, with TRBD2 matching 9 bases. The CDR3 sequence is 15 residues long. Germline trimming cut 4 bases from V and 5 bases from J; bases unmatched to any gene: 8. Germline CDR1 reads SNHLY; CDR2 reads FYNNEI. The CDR3 DNA follows: TGTGCCAGCAGTGGCGGGACTAGCCCTGGGGAGACCCAGTACTTC. Its protein is CASSGGTSPGETQYF.

V usage is TRBV14 and J usage is TRBJ2-7; a weak D match, TRBD1 (7 bases). This CDR3 is built from 19 residues. CDR1 SGHDN and CDR2 FVKESK come from the germline V gene. V was shortened by 0 bases and J by 4 bases, with 25 bases between the two germline ends. CDR3 bases: TGTGCCAGCAGCCAAGACCCTGAACCGGACAGGTACAGCGGGTACGAGCAGTACTTC. Translated: CASSQDPEPDRYSGYEQYF.

V and J are TRBV6-1 and TRBJ2-1; 12 bases agree with TRBD1. V shed 6 bases and J 10 bases; nucleotides not matched to a gene: 7. Germline V gene sequence: CDR1 MNHNS, CDR2 SASEGT. This CDR3 region has 14 residues. The CDR3 sequence: CASRTGTGGAEQFF. CDR3 nucleotide sequence: TGTGCCAGCAGGACCGGGACAGGGGGCGCCGAGCAGTTCTTC.

The chain joins TRBV10-2 to TRBJ2-1, with D unresolved. Germline values: CDR1 WSHSY, CDR2 SAAADI. The CDR3 length is 13 residues. The V and J ends lost 7 bases and 9 bases respectively, with 16 bases between them. CDR3 sequence (DNA): TGCGCCAGCATGGAGCATCCCGGTAGTGAGCAGTTCTTC. Encoded protein: CASMEHPGSEQFF.

The chain uses TRBV5-1 and TRBJ2-1; 12 bases agree with TRBD2. Germline-derived CDR1 and CDR2 are SGHRS and YFSETQ. The ends lost 4 bases at V and 0 bases at J; junction bases unmatched: 11. This CDR3 has 19 residues. The CDR3 reads CASSATSGRFGRSYNEQFF. In DNA, the CDR3 is TGCGCCAGCAGCGCGACTAGCGGGAGATTCGGCCGCTCCTACAATGAGCAGTTCTTC.

In the case of this clone: Sequence at one end of the junction differs from germline and may be a read error. Different DNA sequences within this sample yield the same CDR3. This chain uses TRBV10-3 with TRBJ2-7, with 14 bases identical to TRBD2. Germline loops: CDR1 ENHRY, CDR2 SYGVKD. This CDR3 region has 13 residues. DNA for the CDR3: TGTGCCATCAGTGAGTCGGGGACTAGCGGGGGCTCTTTT. It encodes CAISESGTSGGSF.

This chain links TRBV5-6 with TRBJ2-7; tentatively, D is TRBD1 (6 bases). Germline assignment: CDR1 SGHDT and CDR2 YYEEEE. The CDR3 totals 13 residues. Trimming stripped 4 bases from V and 5 bases from J, with 13 bases between. The CDR3 region has the DNA TGTGCCAGCAGCCCAAGGGGGAAGCACGAGCAGTACTTC. It translates to CASSPRGKHEQYF.

This clone was picked up one time. The genes are TRBV19 and TRBJ2-3; D gene uncertain. Germline CDR1 LNHDA, CDR2 SQIVND (reference sequence). There are 16 residues in the CDR3. V was clipped by 6 bases and J by 0 bases, with 16 bases between them. The CDR3 DNA sequence: TGTGCCAGTAGGAAAAGCTCTATCGCTAGCACAGATACGCAGTATTTT. This codes for CASRKSSIASTDTQYF.